The clone carrying this T cell receptor beta chain was seen once. The PCR made use of 60 Vbeta and 13 Jbeta primers. Profiling relied on immunoSEQ multiplex PCR, and the TCRdb table lists in-frame clones only, not all of them. The sample has about 160,000 clones; around 72% are singletons. The source of the sample is a study of cytomegalovirus exposure and HLA in healthy donors. The specimen was PBMCs. The sequence came from a man between 40 and 49 years old in good health and CMV-seropositive.

CDR3 loop: CASSYSGGGDTQYF. The DNA of the CDR3 is TGCGCCAGCAGCTATAGCGGGGGTGGTGATACGCAGTATTTT. The chain joins TRBV5-1 to TRBJ2-3; 9 bases align to TRBD2. V was pared by 3 bases and J by 6 bases, with 5 bases of the junction left unmatched. The CDR3 is made up of 14 amino acids. CDR1 SGHRS and CDR2 YFSETQ come from the germline V gene.